The 23 T cell receptor beta chains given below trace back to one sample, sequenced in a study of T cells in Graves' hyperthyroidism and ophthalmopathy. Regions amplified from RNA transcripts were the TCR beta CDR3 regions. A set of HTBI primers served as the primers for a first-round RT-PCR of the TCR CDR3. One entry per CDR3 protein, called by TCRdb with MiXCR from the multiplex PCR reads. This sample has about half a million distinct CDR3 sequences; around a quarter occur once, and the top ten carry 11%. Material for sequencing was blood. Receptors were obtained from a woman aged 25 to 39 with Graves' ophthalmopathy.

This clonotype appeared many times. The chain carries TRBV20-1 and TRBJ1-5, with a tentative D call TRBD1 (5 bases). V gave up 0 bases and J gave up 10 bases, with 19 bases separating them. This CDR3 is 15 amino acids long. CDR1 is DFQATT and CDR2 is SNEGSKA in the germline V gene (reference sequence). The CDR3: CSARDTRDRLLPQHF. The CDR3 DNA follows: TGCAGTGCTAGAGATACGCGGGACCGACTACTCCCCCAGCATTTT.

Ten or more counts support this clonotype. J is TRBJ2-4 and V is TRBV20-1; 7 bases map to TRBD1. The CDR3 consists of 17 residues. The V gene end was trimmed by 1 base and the J gene end by 8 bases; junction bases not matched to a gene: 17. Germline V CDR1 and CDR2: DFQATT, SNEGSKA (reference sequence). CDR3 nucleotides: TGCAGTGCTAGAGTAGGACCTGCAGGGGGAAGGGGGTACATTCAGTACTTC. Encoded protein: CSARVGPAGGRGYIQYF.

This clonotype was counted many times. The chain combines TRBV6-1 with TRBJ1-6, with a possible D match to TRBD1 (5 bases). The CDR3 spans 17 residues. Germline values: CDR1 MNHNS, CDR2 SASEGT. V lost 3 bases to trimming and J lost 10 bases, with 22 bases between them. The CDR3 nucleotides are TGTGCCAGCAGTGACCGCAAGTCCAGGGTCAGTGGATCACCCCTCCACTTT. This encodes CASSDRKSRVSGSPLHF.

This clonotype was counted at least ten times. V usage is TRBV15 and J usage is TRBJ2-7; D perhaps matches TRBD1 (5 bases). CDR3 length equals 13 residues. With 3 bases removed from V and 3 bases from J, the gap between germline ends came to 9 bases. Germline CDR1 is LNHNV and CDR2 is YYDKDF (reference sequence). The CDR3 spells CATSREQDYEQYF. As DNA, the CDR3 is TGTGCCACCAGCAGGGAACAGGACTACGAGCAGTACTTC.

This clonotype has at least ten counts. V usage is TRBV11-2 and J usage is TRBJ2-4; 8 nucleotides match TRBD2. The length of the CDR3 is 16 residues. CDR1 and CDR2 (germline): SGHAT, FQNNGV. Losses at the gene ends were 5 bases for V and 5 bases for J; bases not matched to a gene: 11. Here the CDR3 reads CASSPGRGAGQNIQYF. CDR3 nucleotide sequence: TGTGCCAGCAGCCCCGGGAGGGGGGCCGGCCAAAACATTCAGTACTTC. The whole variable domain, filled in from reference TRBV11-2 and TRBJ2-4, reads EAGVAQSPRYKIIEKRQSVAFWCNPISGHATLYWYQQILGQGPKLLIQFQNNGVVDDSQLPKDRFSAERLKGVDSTLKIQPAKLEDSAVYLCASSPGRGAGQNIQYFGAGTRLSVL.

The chain links TRBV9 to TRBJ2-7; possibly TRBD1 or TRBD2 for D (5 bases each). The germline V gene has CDR1 SGDLS and CDR2 YYNGEE. This CDR3 comprises 14 residues. Trimming cost V 4 bases and J 6 bases, with 17 bases left between them. This CDR3 reads CASSPGLALVEQYF. CDR3 nucleotide sequence: TGTGCCAGCAGCCCAGGGCTAGCATTGGTCGAGCAGTACTTC.

The gene calls are TRBV13 and TRBJ1-1, with TRBD1 matching 7 bases. This CDR3 has 17 amino acids. CDR1 and CDR2 (germline): PRHDT, FYEKMQ (reference sequence). V shed 0 bases, J shed 3 bases, and the junction held 10 bases outside the gene matches. CDR3 sequence: CASSLGTGPTGDTEAFF. CDR3 coding DNA: TGTGCCAGCAGCTTAGGGACAGGGCCTACAGGGGACACTGAAGCTTTCTTT.

The rearrangement uses TRBV5-1 and TRBJ2-5; possible D gene TRBD2, 7 bases. CDR1 is SGHRS, CDR2 YFSETQ, per germline. This CDR3 is 15 amino acids long. The germline V and J ends were trimmed by 0 bases and 3 bases, with 12 bases remaining between them. The CDR3 nucleotides read TGCGCCAGCAGCTTGGTCGGGGGGCGGGAAGAGACCCAGTACTTC. Encoded protein: CASSLVGGREETQYF.

This clonotype was detected many times. The chain is built from TRBV7-9 and TRBJ2-7, with a possible D match to TRBD2 (5 bases). This CDR3 spans 12 amino acids. Trimming took off 1 base at V and 5 bases at J, with 6 bases between the two ends. CDR1 and CDR2 from the germline V gene are SEHNR and FQNEAQ (reference sequence). CDR3 amino acids: CASSLVRDEQYF. CDR3 nucleotides: TGTGCCAGCAGCTTAGTGAGGGACGAGCAGTACTTC.

This clonotype was seen many times. The chain carries TRBV20-1 and TRBJ1-5; D gene uncertain. Per germline, CDR1 DFQATT and CDR2 SNEGSKA (reference sequence). Trimming left V 0 bases short and J 2 bases short, with 11 bases between. This CDR3 spans 15 amino acids. CDR3 sequence (DNA): TGCAGTGCTAGAGAAGGAGGTTGGGGCAATCAGCCCCAGCATTTT. Translation: CSAREGGWGNQPQHF.

At least ten counts were recorded for this clonotype. V and J are TRBV5-1 and TRBJ2-7; D call uncertain. The CDR3 is 13 residues long. V was cut by 2 bases and J by 1 base, with 7 bases left in between. Germline V lookup: CDR1 SGHRS, CDR2 YFSETQ. CDR3 sequence reads: CASSLRISYEQYF. The CDR3 DNA follows: TGCGCCAGCAGCTTAAGAATTTCCTACGAGCAGTACTTC.

This clonotype turned up a few times. This chain links TRBV15 with TRBJ2-2; D is undetermined. The CDR3 extends over 14 amino acids. Trimming stripped 1 base from V and 8 bases from J, with 11 bases between. CDR1 LNHNV and CDR2 YYDKDF come from the germline V gene (reference sequence). The CDR3 here is CATSRVTSSGELFF. The CDR3 DNA follows: TGTGCCACCAGCAGAGTTACCTCTTCTGGGGAGCTGTTTTTT.

A few counts support this clonotype. CDR3 sequence: CASSLGTGYFSGNTIYF. For the CDR3, the DNA is TGTGCCAGCAGTCTGGGAACAGGGTACTTCTCTGGAAACACCATATATTTT. This sequence joins TRBV6-1 and TRBJ1-3, with a tentative D call TRBD1 (6 bases). Looked up from germline, CDR1 is MNHNS and CDR2 is SASEGT. This CDR3 has 17 amino acids. V lost 5 bases to trimming and J lost 0 bases, with 17 bases between them.

This clonotype was recorded at least ten times. The chain couples TRBV12-3 or TRBV12-4 to TRBJ1-2; TRBD1 might be the D (5 bases). Trimming removed 6 bases from V and 8 bases from J, with 19 bases in between. The CDR3 covers 14 residues. CDR3: CASRLGGYTEGYTF. CDR3 nucleotides: TGTGCCAGCAGACTGGGGGGGTATACGGAGGGCTACACCTTC.

Note on this clonotype: A read error may explain this, as a much larger clone is one base away. The CDR3 DNA follows: TGTTCCAGCAGCCACCCTTACGCGGCCTACGAGCAGTACTTC. Its translation: CSSSHPYAAYEQYF. This sequence joins TRBV14 and TRBJ2-7; D not certain. The CDR3 totals 14 residues. CDR1 and CDR2 from the germline V gene are SGHDN and FVKESK.

This clonotype appeared many times. This rearrangement joins TRBV6-1 to TRBJ2-2, with D possibly being TRBD1 (6 bases). The CDR3 has 14 residues. V lost 1 base to trimming and J lost 8 bases, with 11 bases between them. Germline V CDR1 and CDR2: MNHNS, SASEGT. CDR3 protein: CASSEVRGGGELFF. In DNA, the CDR3 is TGTGCCAGCAGTGAAGTCAGGGGTGGAGGGGAGCTGTTTTTT.

This chain joins TRBV4-3 and TRBJ2-2; TRBD1 aligns across 8 bases. V trimming: 4 bases; J trimming: 0 bases; junction bases outside the gene matches: 4. Per the germline V gene, CDR1 is LGHNA and CDR2 is YSLEER. CDR3 length: 16 amino acids. The CDR3 here is CASSRHRGSNTGELFF. CDR3 nucleotide sequence: TGCGCCAGCAGCCGTCACAGGGGGTCGAACACCGGGGAGCTGTTTTTT.

V and J are TRBV6-5 and TRBJ1-2; D unresolved. The V end was cut by 5 bases, the J end by 2 bases, with 9 bases between. Germline V gene sequence: CDR1 MNHEY, CDR2 SVGAGI. This CDR3 is 13 amino acids long. This chain's CDR3 is CASSHSGNYGYTF. The DNA for the CDR3 is TGTGCCAGCAGTCACAGTGGCAACTATGGCTACACCTTC.

The table lists this clonotype with many counts. The rearrangement links TRBV15 to TRBJ2-5, with TRBD1 as a possible D gene (5 bases). V dropped 0 bases and J dropped 2 bases, with 13 bases sitting between them. Germline V lookup: CDR1 LNHNV, CDR2 YYDKDF (reference sequence). The CDR3 is 16 amino acids. This CDR3 reads CATSREILDTQETQYF. CDR3 bases: TGTGCCACCAGCAGAGAAATACTGGACACACAAGAGACCCAGTACTTC.

This rearrangement joins TRBV6-1 to TRBJ2-7; D remains ambiguous. This CDR3 is 15 amino acids long. Germline CDR1 reads MNHNS; CDR2 reads SASEGT. V was pared by 2 bases and J by 2 bases, with 13 bases between. This chain's CDR3 is CASSEWRGQPYEQYF. The CDR3 DNA follows: TGTGCCAGCAGTGAATGGCGTGGGCAGCCCTACGAGCAGTACTTC.

Ten or more counts support this clonotype. An end of the junction differs from the germline gene, which may be a read error. The chain has TRBV6-5 and TRBJ2-7; 7 bases align to TRBD1. The V gene's germline CDR1 is MNHEY and CDR2 SVGAGI. CDR3 length equals 12 residues. CDR3 bases: TGTGCCAGCAGTTCAACCGGGACAGAGACCTTCTTC. Its protein is CASSSTGTETFF.

The genes are TRBV19 and TRBJ1-2; 7 nucleotides line up with TRBD1. Germline V gene sequence: CDR1 LNHDA, CDR2 SQIVND (reference sequence). The CDR3 has 14 amino acids. After removal of 1 base from V and 7 bases from J, the junction contained 6 bases not matched to a gene. The CDR3 DNA reads TGTGCCAGTAGTATAGGAGGGGGCCTCTCTGGCTACACCTTC. Translating gives CASSIGGGLSGYTF.

The table lists this clonotype with many counts. The rearrangement uses TRBV20-1 and TRBJ2-7; 15 bases line up with TRBD2. J lost 13 bases, V lost 3 bases, and 10 bases had no gene match. The CDR3 has 14 residues. CDR1 and CDR2 (germline): DFQATT, SNEGSKA (reference sequence). CDR3 protein: CSASSISGLAGGYF. The CDR3 bases are TGCAGTGCTAGCTCCATCTCGGGACTAGCGGGGGGTTACTTC.